The source of this TCR beta chain is a study of T-cell reconstitution after alpha-beta-depleted transplantation in children. General study points: Expanded graft clones, several hundred of them, were reportedly the source of alpha-beta T cells about two months after transplant.

Details on this clonotype: Its antigen is currently unknown.

The CDR3 covers 14 residues. Trimming took 3 bases from V and 6 from J, leaving 14 bases between them. For TCRbeta, the library was prepared with unique molecular identifiers. Using its own MiXCR run on the PCR reads, TCRdb lists one record per CDR3 protein. The sample includes approximately 120,000 distinct CDR3 sequences, approximately 8.7% of them seen just once. The chain employs TRBV12-3 or TRBV12-4 and TRBJ1-2; D might be TRBD1 (6 bases). The sequencing here drew on PBMCs, mostly from graft donor cells, taken 180 days after TCRalphabeta/CD19-depleted stem cell transplant. The TCR originated in a girl under two years old who had a stem cell transplant for combined immunodeficiency, so the T cells may come from the graft donor. CDR3 loop: CASSFSGGRDGYTF. As DNA, the CDR3 is TGTGCCAGCAGTTTTTCTGGGGGGCGTGATGGCTACACCTTC.